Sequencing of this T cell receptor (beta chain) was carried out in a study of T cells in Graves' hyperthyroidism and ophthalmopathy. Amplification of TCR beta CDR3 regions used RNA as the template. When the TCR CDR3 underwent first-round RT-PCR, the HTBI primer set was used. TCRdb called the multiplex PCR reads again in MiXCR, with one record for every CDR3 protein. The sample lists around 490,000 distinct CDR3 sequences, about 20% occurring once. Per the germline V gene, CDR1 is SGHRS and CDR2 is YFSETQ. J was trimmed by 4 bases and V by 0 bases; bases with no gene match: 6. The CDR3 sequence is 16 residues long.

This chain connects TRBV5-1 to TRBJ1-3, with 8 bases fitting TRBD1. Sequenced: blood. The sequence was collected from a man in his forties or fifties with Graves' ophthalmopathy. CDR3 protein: CASSLGYRDRGNTIYF. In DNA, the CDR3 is TGCGCCAGCAGCTTGGGCTACCGGGACAGGGGAAACACCATATATTTT. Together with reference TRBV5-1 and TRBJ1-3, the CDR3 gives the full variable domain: KAGVTQTPRYLIKTRGQQVTLSCSPISGHRSVSWYQQTPGQGLQFLFEYFSETQRNKGNFPGRFSGRQFSNSRSEMNVSTLELGDSALYLCASSLGYRDRGNTIYFGEGSWLTVV.